This is a list of T cell receptor beta chains from one sample in a study of blood T cell repertoires in COVID-19. Produced via immunoSEQ multiplex PCR; TCRdb's table is partial and in-frame only. The repertoire consists of about 83,000 clones, with roughly 90% occurring once and the leading ten covering roughly 15%. The sample was peripheral blood. The receptor source for this set is a woman aged 80 or older with active or convalescent COVID-19. Both conserved end residues are part of each CDR3.

j_call v_call cdr3_aa
TRBJ2-3 TRBV7-6 CASSLEFGGFGTDTQYF
TRBJ1-1 TRBV28 CASRPPAGTGAGNTEAFF
TRBJ1-4 TRBV5-8 CASSLGQGEANEKLFF
TRBJ2-1 TRBV27 CASSLSEGSGEQFF
TRBJ2-1 TRBV4-2 CASSQDRQELYNEQFF
TRBJ1-1 TRBV5-1 CASSLGPPGNRIAFF
TRBJ1-1 TRBV5-1 CASSWTGGTEAFF
TRBJ2-5 TRBV19 CASSMGLAGGLETQYF
TRBJ1-2 TRBV19 CASSKDRVYGYTF
TRBJ1-1 TRBV5-1 CASSLDGLNTEAFF
TRBJ2-3 TRBV4-1 CASSQDPKASTDTQYF